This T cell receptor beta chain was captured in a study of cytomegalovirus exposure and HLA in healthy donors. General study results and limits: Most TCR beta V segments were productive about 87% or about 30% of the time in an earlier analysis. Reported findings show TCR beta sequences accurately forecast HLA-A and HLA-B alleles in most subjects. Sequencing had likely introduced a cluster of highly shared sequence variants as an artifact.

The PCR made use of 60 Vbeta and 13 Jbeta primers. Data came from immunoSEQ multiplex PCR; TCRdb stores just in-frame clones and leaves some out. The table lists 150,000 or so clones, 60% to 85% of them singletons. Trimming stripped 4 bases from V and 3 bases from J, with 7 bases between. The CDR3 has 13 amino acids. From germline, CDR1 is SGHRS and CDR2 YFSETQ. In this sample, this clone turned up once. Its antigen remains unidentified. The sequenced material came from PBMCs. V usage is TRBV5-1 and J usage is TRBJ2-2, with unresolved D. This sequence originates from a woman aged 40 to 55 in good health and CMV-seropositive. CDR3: CASSPRDTGELFF. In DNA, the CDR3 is TGCGCCAGCAGCCCCCGGGACACCGGGGAGCTGTTTTTT.